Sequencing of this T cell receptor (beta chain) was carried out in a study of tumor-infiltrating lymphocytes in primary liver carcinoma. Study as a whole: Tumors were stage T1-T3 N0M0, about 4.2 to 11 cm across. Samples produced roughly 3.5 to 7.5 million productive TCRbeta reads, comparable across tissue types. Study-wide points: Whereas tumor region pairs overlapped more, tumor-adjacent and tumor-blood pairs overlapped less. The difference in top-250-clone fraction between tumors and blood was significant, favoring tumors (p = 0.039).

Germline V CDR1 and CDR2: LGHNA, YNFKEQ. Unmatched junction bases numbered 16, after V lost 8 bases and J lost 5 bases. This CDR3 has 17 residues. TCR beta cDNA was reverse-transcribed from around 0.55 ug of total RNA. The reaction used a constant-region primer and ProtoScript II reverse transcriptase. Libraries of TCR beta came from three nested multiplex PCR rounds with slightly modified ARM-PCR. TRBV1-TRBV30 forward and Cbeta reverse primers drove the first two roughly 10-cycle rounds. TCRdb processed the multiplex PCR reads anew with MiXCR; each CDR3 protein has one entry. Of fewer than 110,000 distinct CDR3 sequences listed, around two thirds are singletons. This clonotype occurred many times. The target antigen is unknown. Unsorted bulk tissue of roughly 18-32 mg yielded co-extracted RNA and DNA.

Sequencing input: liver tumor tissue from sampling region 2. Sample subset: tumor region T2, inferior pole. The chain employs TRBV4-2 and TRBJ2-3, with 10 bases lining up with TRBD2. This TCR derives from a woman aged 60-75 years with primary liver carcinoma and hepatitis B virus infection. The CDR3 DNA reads TGTGCCAGCTTAGGGCTCAGGGTAGCGGGAGGAAAAGATACGCAGTATTTT. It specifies CASLGLRVAGGKDTQYF.